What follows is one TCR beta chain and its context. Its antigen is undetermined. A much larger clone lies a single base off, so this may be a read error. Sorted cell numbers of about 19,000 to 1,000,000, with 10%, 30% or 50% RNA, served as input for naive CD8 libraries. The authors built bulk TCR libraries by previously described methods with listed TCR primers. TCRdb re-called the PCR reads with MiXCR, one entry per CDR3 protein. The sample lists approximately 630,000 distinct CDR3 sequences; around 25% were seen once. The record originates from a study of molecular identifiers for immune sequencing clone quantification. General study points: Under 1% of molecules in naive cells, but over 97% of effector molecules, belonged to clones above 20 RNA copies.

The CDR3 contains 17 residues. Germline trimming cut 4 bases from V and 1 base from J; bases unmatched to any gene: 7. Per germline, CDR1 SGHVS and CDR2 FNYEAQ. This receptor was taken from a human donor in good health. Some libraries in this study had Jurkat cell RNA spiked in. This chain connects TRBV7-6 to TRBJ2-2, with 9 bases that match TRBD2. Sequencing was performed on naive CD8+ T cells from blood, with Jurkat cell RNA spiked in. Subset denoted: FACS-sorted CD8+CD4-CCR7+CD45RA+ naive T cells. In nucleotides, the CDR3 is TGTGCCAGCAGCTCAACCCTAGCGGGGTTGAACACCGGGGAGCTGTTTTTT. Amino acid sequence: CASSSTLAGLNTGELFF.